These T cell receptor beta chains were read from a single sample in a study of cytomegalovirus exposure and HLA in healthy donors. Profiled with immunoSEQ multiplex PCR; TCRdb holds only in-frame clones, not every one. The repertoire table contains some 110,000 clones. The sequencing input was PBMCs. Receptors originate from a young man in good health and CMV-seronegative. CDR3s include the opening cysteine and the closing phenylalanine or tryptophan. Fields, in order: V gene, J gene, D gene, CDR3 protein, CDR3 DNA. A D gene is named only where the DNA matches it firmly.

TRBV7-9	TRBJ1-2	TRBD1	CASSLGTGYGYTF	TGTGCCAGCAGCTTGGGGACAGGTTACGGCTACACCTTC
TRBV28	TRBJ1-1	.	CASRKNKRAEAFF	TGTGCCAGCCGCAAAAATAAGAGGGCTGAAGCTTTCTTT
TRBV5-6	TRBJ2-7	.	CASSLTGYEQYF	TGTGCCAGCAGCTTGACGGGATACGAGCAGTACTTC
TRBV5-4	TRBJ2-2	.	CASSRSGTPNTGELFF	TGTGCCAGCAGCAGATCCGGGACTCCGAACACCGGGGAGCTGTTTTTT
TRBV10-3	TRBJ1-5	.	CAIRGDYNQPQHF	TGTGCCATCAGGGGGGACTACAATCAGCCCCAGCATTTT
TRBV7-8	TRBJ2-7	.	CASSLDPGRGAPYEQYF	TGTGCCAGCAGCTTAGACCCGGGACGGGGGGCCCCGTACGAGCAGTACTTC
TRBV7-3	TRBJ2-2	.	CASSLIRTGDTGELFF	TGTGCCAGCAGCTTAATAAGGACTGGGGACACCGGGGAGCTGTTTTTT
TRBV7-8	TRBJ2-7	TRBD1	CASSFTSGTGSPYEQYF	TGTGCCAGCAGCTTTACTTCCGGGACAGGGTCCCCCTACGAGCAGTACTTC
TRBV5-6	TRBJ1-2	.	CASSHTSGEWHYGYTF	TGTGCCAGCAGCCACACGTCAGGGGAGTGGCACTATGGCTACACCTTC
TRBV7-8	TRBJ1-3	TRBD1	CASSLAGTGPLNSGNTIYF	TGTGCCAGCAGCTTAGCTGGGACAGGTCCGCTGAACTCTGGAAACACCATATATTTT
TRBV9	TRBJ2-3	.	CASSASGDTQYF	TGTGCCAGCAGCGCATCCGGAGATACGCAGTATTTT
TRBV18	TRBJ1-5	.	CASSPNTGPDQPQHF	TGTGCCAGCTCACCCAACACAGGGCCGGATCAGCCCCAGCATTTT
TRBV7-6	TRBJ1-2	.	CASSQTPGFDGYTF	TGTGCCAGCAGTCAAACCCCAGGGTTTGATGGCTACACCTTC
TRBV7-3	TRBJ2-5	.	CASGGSYQETQYF	TGTGCCAGCGGGGGGTCGTACCAAGAGACCCAGTACTTC
TRBV19	TRBJ2-1	TRBD1	CASSARTGGRGNEQFF	TGTGCCAGTAGTGCCCGGACAGGGGGCAGGGGCAATGAGCAGTTCTTC
TRBV5-6	TRBJ1-1	.	CASSPPWGEENTEAFF	TGTGCCAGCAGCCCCCCTTGGGGGGAAGAAAACACTGAAGCTTTCTTT
TRBV6-1	TRBJ1-6	TRBD1	CASTDSGQGASPLHF	TGTGCCAGCACAGATTCCGGACAGGGGGCTTCACCCCTCCACTTT
TRBV7-9	TRBJ1-4	.	CASSLIGGVEKLFF	TGTGCCAGCAGCTTAATCGGGGGAGTCGAAAAACTGTTTTTT
TRBV11-2	TRBJ1-5	.	CASSLGGAGGNQPQHF	TGTGCCAGCAGCCTAGGAGGAGCCGGGGGCAATCAGCCCCAGCATTTT
TRBV4-3	TRBJ2-2	TRBD1	CASSQVTRTGGFANTGELFF	TGCGCCAGCAGCCAAGTCACCCGGACAGGGGGCTTTGCGAACACCGGGGAGCTGTTTTTT
TRBV7-7	TRBJ2-3	.	CASSLEVGPTDTQYF	TGTGCCAGCAGCTTAGAGGTGGGCCCCACAGATACGCAGTATTTT
TRBV30	TRBJ2-7	TRBD1	CAWAGTGPVEQYF	TGTGCCTGGGCCGGGACAGGTCCCGTCGAGCAGTACTTC
TRBV5-1	TRBJ2-5	TRBD1	CASSSSGGETQYF	TGCGCCAGCAGCTCGTCAGGGGGAGAGACCCAGTACTTC
TRBV7-9	TRBJ1-1	.	CASSLTANTEAFF	TGTGCCAGCAGCTTGACAGCCAACACTGAAGCTTTCTTT